Listed here is a single T cell receptor (beta chain). This sample stems from a study of control samples from healthy donors and cancer patients. Data came from immunoSEQ multiplex PCR; TCRdb stores just in-frame clones and leaves some out. The data contain 200,000 to 250,000 clones, around 94% of them seen just once; the ten biggest clones take up around 1.5%. Trimming removed 7 bases from V and 0 bases from J, with 12 bases in between. Germline lookup yields CDR1 LNHDA and CDR2 SQIVND (reference sequence). This CDR3 region has 14 residues. The sequenced sample consisted of blood. This clonotype was obtained from a man in his forties or fifties in good health. The V call is TRBV19, the J call TRBJ1-1, with unresolved D. In DNA form, the CDR3 reads TGTGCCAGTACAACCGGGCTCTTGAACACTGAAGCTTTCTTT. Protein: CASTTGLLNTEAFF. Using reference TRBV19 and TRBJ1-1 for the parts outside the CDR3, the full variable domain is DGGITQSPKYLFRKEGQNVTLSCEQNLNHDAMYWYRQDPGQGLRLIYYSQIVNDFQKGDIAEGYSVSREKKESFPLTVTSAQKNPTAFYLCASTTGLLNTEAFFGQGTRLTVV.